This TCR beta chain was observed in a study of CD8 T cells in ankylosing spondylitis. TCRdb re-analysed the 5' RACE reads in MiXCR, keeping a single row per CDR3 protein. Of hundreds of thousands of distinct CDR3 sequences in the sample, roughly 8.2% were seen once. Worth noting for this clonotype: The antigen is not known.

Study findings and constraints: As reported, disease-linked clones showed significant enrichment in matched ankylosing spondylitis synovial fluid.

The trim removed 4 bases at V and 7 bases at J, leaving 7 bases unmatched. CDR1 and CDR2 (germline): MNHEY, SVGAGI. This CDR3 is built from 14 residues. The clonotype was recovered from a female donor with ankylosing spondylitis or in good health (not recorded which). Sequenced: blood, either unsorted or a sorted T cell fraction (not recorded which). The V and J genes are TRBV6-5 and TRBJ2-7; 10 bases are shared with TRBD1. CDR3 region: CASSWDRGSREQYF. In DNA form, the CDR3 reads TGTGCCAGCAGTTGGGACAGGGGCTCTCGGGAGCAGTACTTC.